The T cell receptor (beta chain) described here comes from a study of radiation and T cells in renal cell carcinoma. The protocol was immunoSEQ multiplex PCR, while the TCRdb copy is restricted to in-frame clones and leaves out a portion. In the table there are about 130,000 clones, about 81% of which are singletons. Time point reported: blood 2 weeks post-SBRT. The treatment was: 15 Gy SBRT to primary tumor, nephrectomy 4 weeks later. The receptor was derived from an older woman with renal cell carcinoma. The specimen comprised blood, sampled from a patient whose treatment included radiotherapy and nephrectomy.

This chain's CDR3 is CASSNSGGVSYEQYF. The CDR3 DNA reads TGTGCCAGCAGCAATAGCGGGGGGGTTTCCTACGAGCAGTACTTC. The V call is TRBV7-2, the J call TRBJ2-7, with TRBD2 identical over 11 bases. Germline CDR1 is SGHTA and CDR2 is FQGNSA. This CDR3 spans 15 amino acids. V was clipped by 5 bases and J by 1 base; unmatched bases: 4.